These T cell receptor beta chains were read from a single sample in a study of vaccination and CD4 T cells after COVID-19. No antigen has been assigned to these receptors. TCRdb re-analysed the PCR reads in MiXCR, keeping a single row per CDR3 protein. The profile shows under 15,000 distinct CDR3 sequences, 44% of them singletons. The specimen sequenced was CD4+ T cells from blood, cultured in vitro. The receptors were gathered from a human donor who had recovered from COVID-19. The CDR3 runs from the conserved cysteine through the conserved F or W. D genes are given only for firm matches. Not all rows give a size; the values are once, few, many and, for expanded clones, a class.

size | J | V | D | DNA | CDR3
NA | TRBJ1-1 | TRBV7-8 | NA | TGTGCCAGCAGTAATGGACGGTTGAACACTGAAGCTTTCTTT | CASSNGRLNTEAFF
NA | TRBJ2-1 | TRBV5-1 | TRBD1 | TGCGCCAGCAGCTTCTCGGGACAGGGGTACAATGAGCAGTTCTTC | CASSFSGQGYNEQFF
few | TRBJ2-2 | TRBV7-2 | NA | TGTGCCAGCAGTCAAGCGCCAGGGTTCGGGGAGCTGTTTTTT | CASSQAPGFGELFF
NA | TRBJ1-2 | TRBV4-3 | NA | TGCGCCAGCAGCCAACCCACCGGCAGGAACGGAGGAGGCTACACCTTC | CASSQPTGRNGGGYTF
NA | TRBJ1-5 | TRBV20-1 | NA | TGCAGTGCTAGGTGGCCTCTGGGGAATCAGCCCCAGCATTTT | CSARWPLGNQPQHF
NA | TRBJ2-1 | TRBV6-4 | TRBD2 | TGTGCCAGCAGTGAGGGCGGGAGTTTTGATGAGCAGTTCTTC | CASSEGGSFDEQFF
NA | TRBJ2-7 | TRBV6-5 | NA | TGTGCCAGCAGTTACGGCAGCCCGAGCTCCTACGAGCAGTACTTC | CASSYGSPSSYEQYF
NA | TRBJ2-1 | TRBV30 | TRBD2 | TGTGCCTGGAGGGGGACTAGCGGAGAGGGTGAGCAGTTCTTC | CAWRGTSGEGEQFF
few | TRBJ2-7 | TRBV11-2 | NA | TGTGCCAGCAGCTTAGTCGGGGCCTACGAGCAGTACTTC | CASSLVGAYEQYF
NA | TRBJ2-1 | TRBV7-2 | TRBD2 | TGTGCCAGCAGCTTATTAGCGGGCTACAATGAGCAGTTCTTC | CASSLLAGYNEQFF
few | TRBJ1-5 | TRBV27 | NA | TGTGCCAGCAGTTTATTCCCCCCGGGGATCGGCAATCAGCCCCAGCATTTT | CASSLFPPGIGNQPQHF
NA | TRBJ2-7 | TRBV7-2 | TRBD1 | TGTGCCAGCAGCTCTAGTAGGGACAGTGGCGTCTACGAGCAGTACTTC | CASSSSRDSGVYEQYF
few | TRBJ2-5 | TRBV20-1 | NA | TGCAGTGCGACCTCTAGCGACCTGTACCAAGAGACCCAGTACTTC | CSATSSDLYQETQYF
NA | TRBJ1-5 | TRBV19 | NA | TGTGCCAGTAGTATAATGGCAGGGAATCAGCCCCAGCATTTT | CASSIMAGNQPQHF
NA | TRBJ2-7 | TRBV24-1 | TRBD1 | TGTGCCACCGGGACAGGTACCCCTGGATCGTTGCAGTACTTC | CATGTGTPGSLQYF
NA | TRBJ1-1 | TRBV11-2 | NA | TGTGCCAGCAGCTTCTCAGGACCCACTGAAGCTTTCTTT | CASSFSGPTEAFF
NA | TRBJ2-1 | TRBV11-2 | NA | TGTGCCAGCAGCTTAGGCGGACGAACCTCCTACAATGAGCAGTTCTTC | CASSLGGRTSYNEQFF
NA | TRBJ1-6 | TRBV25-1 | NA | TGTGCCAGCACTCAGGGGTTAGCGGATTCACCCCTCCACTTT | CASTQGLADSPLHF
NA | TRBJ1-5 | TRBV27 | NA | TGTGCCAGCAGCCGAGAGGGGTTCTATCAGCCCCAGCATTTT | CASSREGFYQPQHF
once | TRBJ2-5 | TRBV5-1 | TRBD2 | TGCGCCAGCAGGCCCCCGGGACTAGCGGGGGAGACCCAGTACTTC | CASRPPGLAGETQYF
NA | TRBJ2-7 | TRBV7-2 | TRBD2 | TGTGCCAGCAGCTGGGGAGGGACTTGGGCCTACGAGCAGTACTTC | CASSWGGTWAYEQYF
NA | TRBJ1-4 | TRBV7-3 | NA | TGTGCCAGCAGCTTTGGGCTGATTAATGAAAAACTGTTTTTT | CASSFGLINEKLFF
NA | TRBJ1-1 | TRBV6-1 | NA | TGTGCCAGCAGAACAGACCGGGCCACTGAAGCTTTCTTT | CASRTDRATEAFF
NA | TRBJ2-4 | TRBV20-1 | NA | TGCAGTGCTAGAAAGGGCCAGCGGCAGTACTTC | CSARKGQRQYF
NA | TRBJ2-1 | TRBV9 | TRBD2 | TGTGCCAGCAGCGCACACACTAGCGATGGCGAGCAGTTCTTC | CASSAHTSDGEQFF
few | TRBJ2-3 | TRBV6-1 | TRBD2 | TGTGCCAGCAGTGGACGTGCGGGAGTGTCAGATACGCAGTATTTT | CASSGRAGVSDTQYF
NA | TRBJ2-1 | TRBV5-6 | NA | TGTGCCAGCAGCTTGCCCCCGGGACAACCAGACAATGAGCAGTTCTTC | CASSLPPGQPDNEQFF
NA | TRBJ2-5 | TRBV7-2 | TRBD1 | TGTGCCAGCAGCCAAGACAGGGCCGCAGAGACCCAGTACTTC | CASSQDRAAETQYF
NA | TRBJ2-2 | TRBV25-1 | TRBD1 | TGTGCCAGCAGTGAATATCTAGGACAGGGGGCCGGGGAGCTGTTTTTT | CASSEYLGQGAGELFF
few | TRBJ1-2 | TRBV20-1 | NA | TGCAGTGCTATCATTTCGGGGATTGCCTATGGCTACACCTTC | CSAIISGIAYGYTF
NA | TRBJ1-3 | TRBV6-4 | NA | TGTGCCAGGAGGTCCCGTGAGCACATATATTTT | CARRSREHIYF
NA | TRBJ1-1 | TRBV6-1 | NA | TGTGCCAGCCGAGGGGGGGGCTCGAACACTGAAGCTTTCTTT | CASRGGGSNTEAFF